A single sample gave rise to the 9 T cell receptor beta chains below, sequenced in a study of cytomegalovirus exposure and HLA in healthy donors. PCR was performed using 60 Vbeta and 13 Jbeta primers. The method was immunoSEQ multiplex PCR; TCRdb's version includes in-frame clones alone and lacks a portion of them. The data show about 180,000 clones, with roughly 80% seen just once and more than 1.5% held by the top ten. The sequencing sample was made of PBMCs. These receptors all stem from a man between 35 and 55 years old in good health and CMV-seronegative.

The V and J genes are TRBV5-1 and TRBJ1-5; tentative D call: TRBD1 (6 bases). CDR1 and CDR2 (germline): SGHRS, YFSETQ. This CDR3 is built from 14 residues. The germline V and J ends were trimmed by 8 bases and 2 bases, with 14 bases remaining between them. CDR3 sequence reads: CASHDNRGNQPQHF. CDR3 nucleotides: TGCGCCAGTCACGACAACAGGGGCAATCAGCCCCAGCATTTT.

This chain connects TRBV5-4 to TRBJ2-2; 8 bases align to TRBD2. Germline V CDR1 and CDR2: SGHNT, YYREEE (reference sequence). V shed 3 bases, J shed 5 bases, and the junction held 9 bases outside the gene matches. This CDR3 comprises 16 residues. Here the CDR3 DNA reads TGTGCCAGCAGCTGGGCTAGCGGGCGGGGGACCGGGGAGCTGTTTTTT. It specifies CASSWASGRGTGELFF.

The gene calls are TRBV7-2 and TRBJ2-7, with TRBD1 matching 10 bases. J lost 0 bases, V lost 5 bases, and 4 bases had no gene match. This CDR3 has 15 residues. Germline CDR1 SGHTA, CDR2 FQGNSA. The chain's CDR3 is CASSKGTGASYEQYF. CDR3 nucleotides: TGTGCCAGCAGCAAGGGGACAGGGGCCTCCTACGAGCAGTACTTC.

V gene TRBV5-6 combines with J gene TRBJ2-1; TRBD1 agrees at 8 bases. V lost 4 bases, J lost 5 bases, and 11 bases stayed unmatched. The CDR3 loop spans 16 amino acids. Germline V gene sequence: CDR1 SGHDT, CDR2 YYEEEE. Written as DNA, the CDR3 is TGTGCCAGCAGCCCACTCCGGACAGGGTTCCACAATGAGCAGTTCTTC. Translated, it gives CASSPLRTGFHNEQFF.

The genes are TRBV6-5 and TRBJ2-7; 9 bases are a match to TRBD1. The CDR3 is 14 residues long. Germline V CDR1 and CDR2: MNHEY, SVGAGI. J gave up 6 bases and V 2 bases, and 5 bases lay outside the gene matches. CDR3 region: CASSYGTGLSEQYF. In DNA form, the CDR3 reads TGTGCCAGCAGTTACGGGACAGGGCTTAGCGAGCAGTACTTC.

V is TRBV6-1 and J is TRBJ2-5; D uncertain. Germline assignment: CDR1 MNHNS and CDR2 SASEGT. The V gene lost 2 bases and the J gene lost 5 bases, with 15 bases spanning the gap. The CDR3 covers 15 residues. The CDR3 DNA is TGTGCCAGCAGTGAAAGGCCCAGGTTCCGGGAGACCCAGTACTTC. Its protein is CASSERPRFRETQYF.

V gene TRBV28 combines with J gene TRBJ2-3, with D possibly matching TRBD1 (5 bases). The CDR3 totals 14 residues. V shed 7 bases and J shed 6 bases, with 17 bases lying between them. Germline V gene data show CDR1 as MDHEN and CDR2 as SYDVKM. CDR3 bases: TGTGCCAGCACCATGGTAGGGGCCCTGGATACGCAGTATTTT. Translating it yields CASTMVGALDTQYF.

The chain is built from TRBV6-5 and TRBJ2-5; the D is unclear. Trimming shortened V by 9 bases and J by 2 bases, and 10 bases separated the two germline ends. CDR1 and CDR2 from the germline V gene are MNHEY and SVGAGI. This CDR3 is 12 amino acids long. The CDR3 loop reads CASTDLQETQYF. CDR3 sequence (DNA): TGTGCCAGTACAGATCTTCAAGAGACCCAGTACTTC.

This chain uses TRBV5-4 with TRBJ1-1, with D uncertain. The CDR3 has 13 residues. CDR1 and CDR2 from the germline V gene are SGHNT and YYREEE (reference sequence). V was pared by 3 bases and J by 4 bases, with 10 bases between. The CDR3: CASSSYGSTEAFF. The CDR3 coding sequence is TGTGCCAGCAGCTCCTATGGGAGCACTGAAGCTTTCTTT.